Listed here is a single TCR beta chain. These data originate in a study of blood T cell repertoires in COVID-19. Libraries were prepared by immunoSEQ multiplex PCR; TCRdb keeps only in-frame clonotypes and omits some of them. The sample records approximately 70,000 clones, about 91% being singletons. This clonotype was obtained from a human donor with active COVID-19. The donor label of this sample is uncertain. Sample: peripheral blood.

The CDR3 nucleotides read TGCGCCAGCAGCAACAACTACGAGCAGTACTTC. The encoded protein is CASSNNYEQYF. The genes are TRBV5-1 and TRBJ2-7; D ambiguous. The CDR3 runs 11 residues. The V gene's germline CDR1 is SGHRS and CDR2 YFSETQ. V lost 4 bases and J lost 3, with 5 bases in between.